Below, 19 T cell receptor beta chains from the same sample are listed, as sequenced in a study of T-cell memory formation after mild COVID-19. MiXCR, run by TCRdb on the 5' RACE reads, gives a single entry per CDR3 protein. This table holds around 190,000 distinct CDR3 sequences, less than 20% found once. Sequencing used PBMCs or a T cell subset sorted from them (not recorded which). The receptors were sampled from a man younger than 30 who had mild COVID-19 (a few samples of this study predate the infection). Cell type and time point are not known.

The chain uses TRBV5-1 and TRBJ1-2, with D unclear. The CDR3 consists of 15 residues. The V end lost 5 bases, the J end lost 4 bases, and 18 bases lay between the germline ends. CDR1 is SGHRS, CDR2 YFSETQ, per germline. As DNA, the CDR3 is TGCGCCAGCAGATTAGGACGGATGGAACGCTATGGCTACACCTTC. Translating gives CASRLGRMERYGYTF.

The CDR3 loop reads CASSYGDGYTEAFF. The CDR3 DNA is TGTGCCAGCAGTTACGGAGACGGATACACTGAAGCTTTCTTT. The V and J genes are TRBV6-6 and TRBJ1-1; D uncertain. V was shortened by 2 bases and J by 3 bases, with 10 bases between the two germline ends. The CDR3 has 14 amino acids. Germline V gene lookup returns CDR1 MNHNY and CDR2 SVGAGI (reference sequence).

A few counts support this clonotype. The V and J genes are TRBV6-5 and TRBJ1-5; 7 nucleotides agree with TRBD1. V shed 6 bases, J shed 3 bases, and the junction held 11 bases outside the gene matches. The CDR3 contains 16 residues. CDR1 is MNHEY and CDR2 is SVGAGI in the germline V gene. The CDR3 is CASSPGTATFNQPQHF. In DNA form, the CDR3 reads TGTGCCAGCAGCCCTGGGACAGCTACCTTCAATCAGCCCCAGCATTTT.

The genes are TRBV7-2 and TRBJ2-3; 14 bases align to TRBD2. Germline CDR1 is SGHTA and CDR2 is FQGNSA. Trimming at V came to 0 bases and at J to 4 bases, leaving 9 bases not matched to a gene. The CDR3 totals 19 residues. CDR3 coding DNA: TGTGCCAGCAGCTTAGCGCCGGGGACTAGCGGGGGACCCCCAGATACGCAGTATTTT. It encodes CASSLAPGTSGGPPDTQYF. The entire variable domain, with the rest obtained from reference TRBV7-2 and TRBJ2-3, is as follows: GAGVSQSPSNKVTEKGKDVELRCDPISGHTALYWYRQSLGQGLEFLIYFQGNSAPDKSGLPSDRFSAERTGGSVSTLTIQRTQQEDSAVYLCASSLAPGTSGGPPDTQYFGPGTRLTVL.

The sample holds a few counts of this clonotype. The CDR3 reads CASSVQGDQETQYF. Here the CDR3 DNA reads TGTGCCAGCTCAGTGCAGGGGGACCAAGAGACCCAGTACTTC. The V and J genes are TRBV18 and TRBJ2-5; TRBD1 aligns across 7 bases. V was pared by 5 bases and J by 0 bases, with 3 bases of the junction left unmatched. CDR1 KGHSH and CDR2 LQKENI come from the germline V gene. CDR3 length: 14 residues.

The chain carries TRBV7-8 and TRBJ1-5; D is perhaps TRBD1 (5 bases). The V end lost 4 bases, the J end lost 9 bases, and 16 bases lay between the germline ends. This CDR3 spans 14 amino acids. Germline lookup yields CDR1 SGHVS and CDR2 FQNEAQ. CDR3: CASSSRQLQAPQHF. The CDR3 nucleotides read TGTGCCAGCAGCTCCCGACAGTTACAGGCGCCCCAGCATTTT.

Details on this clonotype: The junction shows a germline mismatch at one end, possibly a read error. The V and J genes are TRBV2 and TRBJ1-5, with 7 bases identical to TRBD1. The CDR3 sequence is 14 residues long. Germline CDR1 is SNHLY and CDR2 is FYNNEI. CDR3 in amino acids: CASNLRGGNRPQHF. In DNA, the CDR3 is TGTGCCAGCAATCTCAGGGGGGGCAATCGGCCCCAGCATTTT.

This clonotype was seen a handful of times. The V and J genes are TRBV20-1 and TRBJ1-2; D unclear. This CDR3 has 12 amino acids. Germline values: CDR1 DFQATT, CDR2 SNEGSKA (reference sequence). The V and J ends lost 7 bases and 1 base respectively, with 10 bases between them. CDR3 bases: TGCAGTGTTCTAACTCTTAACTATGGCTACACCTTC. Translating gives CSVLTLNYGYTF.

In nucleotides, the CDR3 is TGTGCCGGCTCCTCCTGGGATAATTCACCCCTCCACTTT. Its translation is CAGSSWDNSPLHF. The chain employs TRBV7-9 and TRBJ1-6; D not resolved. V was pared by 11 bases and J by 5 bases, with 13 bases between. Germline V CDR1 and CDR2: SEHNR, FQNEAQ (reference sequence). CDR3 length equals 13 residues.

The chain carries TRBV7-9 and TRBJ2-1; D unclear. The CDR3 length is 15 residues. CDR1 is SEHNR, CDR2 FQNEAQ, per germline (reference sequence). Trimming shortened V by 1 base and J by 5 bases, and 12 bases separated the two germline ends. The DNA for the CDR3 is TGTGCCAGCAGCTTAGGGCGGACCCGCGACAATGAGCAGTTCTTC. This sequence encodes CASSLGRTRDNEQFF. Full variable domain (missing parts from reference TRBV7-9 and TRBJ2-1): DTGVSQNPRHKITKRGQNVTFRCDPISEHNRLYWYRQTLGQGPEFLTYFQNEAQLEKSRLLSDRFSAERPKGSFSTLEIQRTEQGDSAMYLCASSLGRTRDNEQFFGPGTRLTVL.

This clonotype was seen at least ten times. The chain links TRBV7-7 to TRBJ2-7; 10 bases map to TRBD1. Looked up from germline, CDR1 is SSHAT and CDR2 is FNYEAQ (reference sequence). The junction had 11 bases not matched to a gene; V was cut back by 6 bases and J by 6 bases. The CDR3 totals 15 residues. In nucleotides, the CDR3 is TGTGCCAGCAGTCAGACAGGGGGCGCGACCAGCGAGCAGTACTTC. Its translation: CASSQTGGATSEQYF. The whole variable domain, filled in from reference TRBV7-7 and TRBJ2-7, reads GAGVSQSPRYKVTKRGQDVTLRCDPISSHATLYWYQQALGQGPEFLTYFNYEAQPDKSGLPSDRFSAERPEGSISTLTIQRTEQRDSAMYRCASSQTGGATSEQYFGPGTRLTVT.

The sample holds a few counts of this clonotype. J is TRBJ1-2 and V is TRBV7-9; D may be TRBD1 (6 bases). Germline V CDR1 and CDR2: SEHNR, FQNEAQ (reference sequence). Trimming took 4 bases from V and 8 from J, leaving 11 bases between them. CDR3 length equals 12 residues. This CDR3 is CASSYEGGGYTF. CDR3 sequence (DNA): TGTGCCAGCAGCTACGAGGGGGGAGGCTACACCTTC.

The chain has TRBV11-3 and TRBJ2-5, with a tentative D call TRBD2 (6 bases). V lost 5 bases and J 8 bases, leaving 18 bases between the germline ends. CDR3 length equals 14 residues. The germline V gene has CDR1 SGHNT and CDR2 YENEEA. In nucleotides, the CDR3 is TGTGCCAGCAGCGCCGGGACTCAGGGTTCTACCCAGTACTTC. Translating it yields CASSAGTQGSTQYF.

This sequence joins TRBV6-5 and TRBJ1-2, with 10 bases that match TRBD1. Losses at the gene ends were 2 bases for V and 5 bases for J; bases not matched to a gene: 2. CDR1 is MNHEY and CDR2 is SVGAGI in the germline V gene. CDR3 length: 14 residues. CDR3 bases: TGTGCCAGCAGTTACGGGGGACAGGGGTATGGCTACACCTTC. Amino acid sequence: CASSYGGQGYGYTF.

The chain uses TRBV5-1 and TRBJ2-7; 10 bases are a match to TRBD1. Trimming at V came to 3 bases and at J to 3 bases, leaving 6 bases not matched to a gene. Looked up from germline, CDR1 is SGHRS and CDR2 is YFSETQ. The CDR3 consists of 15 residues. CDR3 in DNA: TGCGCCAGCAGCTCCCGGACAGGGGGGGTCTACGAGCAGTACTTC. The encoded protein is CASSSRTGGVYEQYF.

This chain connects TRBV28 to TRBJ1-5; no reliable D call. The CDR3 runs 11 residues. Trimming removed 5 bases from V and 7 bases from J, with 6 bases in between. Germline assignment: CDR1 MDHEN and CDR2 SYDVKM. The CDR3 is CASSQSQPQHF. DNA for the CDR3: TGTGCCAGCAGTCAGAGCCAGCCCCAGCATTTT.

This clonotype was seen a few times. V is TRBV4-2 and J is TRBJ2-1, with 15 bases that match TRBD2. V lost 3 bases to trimming and J lost 2 bases; unmatched junction nucleotides: 8. Germline V gene lookup returns CDR1 LGHNA and CDR2 YNFKEQ. This CDR3 has 19 residues. For the CDR3, the DNA is TGTGCCAGCAGCCATCCCGGGACTAGCGGGGGGAGAGCCTACAATGAGCAGTTCTTC. Translating gives CASSHPGTSGGRAYNEQFF.

The chain has TRBV5-1 and TRBJ1-1; TRBD1 aligns across 12 bases. The CDR3 contains 14 residues. The V segment lost 5 bases and the J segment 11 bases; nucleotides outside the gene matches: 10. Looked up from germline, CDR1 is SGHRS and CDR2 is YFSETQ. CDR3 DNA: TGCGCCAGCAGGAACCGGGACAGGGGGCGCGAGGCTTTCTTT. This encodes CASRNRDRGREAFF.

The chain carries TRBV7-9 and TRBJ2-3, with 8 nucleotides matching TRBD2. V shed 9 bases and J 2 bases; nucleotides not matched to a gene: 1. The CDR3 is made up of 12 amino acids. CDR1 is SEHNR, CDR2 FQNEAQ, per germline (reference sequence). The CDR3 DNA reads as TGTGCCAGAGCGGGGGCCACAGATACGCAGTATTTT. Translated, it gives CARAGATDTQYF.